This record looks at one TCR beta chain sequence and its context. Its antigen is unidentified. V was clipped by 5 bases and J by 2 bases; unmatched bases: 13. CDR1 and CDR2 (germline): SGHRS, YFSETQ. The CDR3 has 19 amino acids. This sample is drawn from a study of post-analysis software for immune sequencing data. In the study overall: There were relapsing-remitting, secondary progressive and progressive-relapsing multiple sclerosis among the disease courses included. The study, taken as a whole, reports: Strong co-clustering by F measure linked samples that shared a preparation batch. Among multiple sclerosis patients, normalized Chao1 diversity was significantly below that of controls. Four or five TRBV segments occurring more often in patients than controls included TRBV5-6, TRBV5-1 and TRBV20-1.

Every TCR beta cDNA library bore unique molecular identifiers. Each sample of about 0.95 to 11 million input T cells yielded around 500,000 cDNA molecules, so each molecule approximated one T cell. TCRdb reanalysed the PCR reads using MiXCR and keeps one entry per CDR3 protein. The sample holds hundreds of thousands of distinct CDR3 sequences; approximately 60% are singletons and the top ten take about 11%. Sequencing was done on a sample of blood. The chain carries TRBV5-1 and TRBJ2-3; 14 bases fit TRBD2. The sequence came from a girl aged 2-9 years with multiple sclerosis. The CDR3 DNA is TGCGCCAGCAGTCACTGGGGACTAGCGGGAGCCAGGCCCACAGATACGCAGTATTTT. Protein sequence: CASSHWGLAGARPTDTQYF.